This T cell receptor beta chain was recovered during a study of blood T cell repertoires in COVID-19. Study at large: From the United States, Italy and Spain came samples of acute and convalescent COVID-19. From T cells, B-cell-depleted T cells, or PBMCs came the material, which was cDNA or gDNA.

This CDR3 spans 14 amino acids. Germline CDR1 and CDR2: GTSNPN and SVGIG (reference sequence). Trimming took 4 bases from V and 1 from J, leaving 13 bases between them. Original processing notes: For nucleated cells, counts were estimated from reference gene primer amplification. The repertoire was sequenced with immunoSEQ multiplex PCR; TCRdb's copy has only in-frame clones and lacks some. Clone size and the V and J calls come from that table; the DNA yielded D and trimming. The table has under 200,000 clones, about 88% seen once. The chain couples TRBV30 to TRBJ1-1; TRBD1 might be the D (6 bases). Sequenced input: peripheral blood. The sequence derives from a man in his forties with active or convalescent COVID-19. The CDR3 sequence: CAWTRQGPNTEAFF. The CDR3 bases are TGTGCCTGGACCCGTCAGGGGCCGAACACTGAAGCTTTCTTT.